The rows below give T cell receptor beta chains drawn from one sample of a study of lymphopenia after photon versus proton radiotherapy. Generated by immunoSEQ multiplex PCR, the TCRdb table keeps only in-frame clones and is missing some. The sample yields roughly 18,000 clones, approximately 92% seen once. The source was peripheral blood, collected from a patient treated with photon-based radiotherapy. These receptors were collected from a woman in her forties with cholangiocarcinoma. Each CDR3 is given with its conserved first and last residue. D genes are given only for firm matches. Size values are once, few and many counts, or a class for expanded clones, and some rows have none.

abundance: NA; d_gene: NA; j_gene: TRBJ2-1; len: 12; v_gene: TRBV9; CDR3aa: CASSLRPDEQFF; CDR3nt: TGTGCCAGCAGCCTTCGCCCCGATGAGCAGTTCTTC
abundance: NA; d_gene: TRBD2; j_gene: TRBJ2-2; len: 16; v_gene: TRBV19; CDR3aa: CASSLLERGYTGELFF; CDR3nt: TGTGCCAGTAGCCTTCTGGAGCGGGGTTACACCGGGGAGCTGTTTTTT
abundance: NA; d_gene: TRBD2; j_gene: TRBJ2-7; len: 14; v_gene: TRBV10-3; CDR3aa: CAISDGRAPYEQYF; CDR3nt: TGTGCCATCAGTGACGGGAGGGCCCCCTACGAGCAGTACTTC
abundance: NA; d_gene: TRBD1; j_gene: TRBJ2-2; len: 17; v_gene: TRBV9; CDR3aa: CASSVSGTGGFTGELFF; CDR3nt: TGTGCCAGCAGCGTATCCGGGACAGGGGGCTTCACCGGGGAGCTGTTTTTT
abundance: NA; d_gene: NA; j_gene: TRBJ2-1; len: 17; v_gene: TRBV2; CDR3aa: CASSEGAEGAGYNEQFF; CDR3nt: TGTGCCAGCAGTGAAGGGGCGGAGGGCGCGGGGTACAATGAGCAGTTCTTC
abundance: few; d_gene: NA; j_gene: TRBJ1-4; len: 17; v_gene: TRBV11-2; CDR3aa: CASSPEGGSATNEKLFF; CDR3nt: TGTGCCAGCAGCCCCGAGGGGGGATCTGCAACTAATGAAAAACTGTTTTTT
abundance: NA; d_gene: TRBD1; j_gene: TRBJ1-6; len: 16; v_gene: TRBV2; CDR3aa: CASSSDRGLGNSPLHF; CDR3nt: TGTGCCAGCAGTTCGGACAGGGGGCTAGGGAATTCACCCCTCCACTTT
abundance: NA; d_gene: NA; j_gene: TRBJ1-3; len: 15; v_gene: TRBV4-1; CDR3aa: CASSQDTAVGNTIYF; CDR3nt: TGCGCCAGCAGCCAAGATACGGCAGTTGGAAACACCATATATTTT
abundance: NA; d_gene: TRBD2; j_gene: TRBJ2-1; len: 15; v_gene: TRBV4-2; CDR3aa: CASSQQREGHNEQFF; CDR3nt: TGTGCCAGCAGCCAACAGCGGGAGGGCCACAATGAGCAGTTCTTC
abundance: NA; d_gene: NA; j_gene: TRBJ1-4; len: 16; v_gene: TRBV4-1; CDR3aa: CASSQAGSAPNEKLFF; CDR3nt: TGCGCCAGCAGCCAAGCGGGGAGTGCCCCCAATGAAAAACTGTTTTTT
abundance: NA; d_gene: TRBD2; j_gene: TRBJ2-1; len: 15; v_gene: TRBV11-2; CDR3aa: CASSPLGRALNEQFF; CDR3nt: TGTGCCAGCAGCCCCCTCGGGAGGGCCCTCAATGAGCAGTTCTTC
abundance: once; d_gene: NA; j_gene: TRBJ1-2; len: 13; v_gene: TRBV11-1; CDR3aa: CASSEDRNYGYTF; CDR3nt: TGTGCCAGCAGCGAAGACAGGAACTATGGCTACACCTTC
abundance: NA; d_gene: TRBD1; j_gene: TRBJ1-5; len: 13; v_gene: TRBV6-5; CDR3aa: CASFLDRGGPQHF; CDR3nt: TGTGCCAGCTTCCTGGACAGGGGCGGGCCCCAGCATTTT
abundance: NA; d_gene: NA; j_gene: TRBJ2-5; len: 14; v_gene: TRBV5-1; CDR3aa: CASSFPDVQETQYF; CDR3nt: TGCGCCAGCAGCTTCCCGGATGTACAAGAGACCCAGTACTTC
abundance: NA; d_gene: TRBD2; j_gene: TRBJ2-3; len: 15; v_gene: TRBV6-1; CDR3aa: CASAPGGSPTDTQYF; CDR3nt: TGTGCCTCCGCTCCCGGGGGGAGTCCCACAGATACGCAGTATTTT
abundance: once; d_gene: TRBD1; j_gene: TRBJ2-4; len: 16; v_gene: TRBV28; CDR3aa: CASSPLDRERQNIQYF; CDR3nt: TGTGCCAGCAGCCCACTCGACAGGGAACGCCAAAACATTCAGTACTTC
abundance: NA; d_gene: NA; j_gene: TRBJ1-5; len: 14; v_gene: TRBV6-5; CDR3aa: CASSEQGINQPQHF; CDR3nt: TGTGCCAGCAGTGAGCAGGGAATCAATCAGCCCCAGCATTTT
abundance: NA; d_gene: TRBD2; j_gene: TRBJ2-3; len: 18; v_gene: TRBV27; CDR3aa: CASSLVAGGPPGTDTQYF; CDR3nt: TGTGCCAGCAGTTTAGTTGCGGGAGGGCCTCCCGGCACAGATACGCAGTATTTT